This TCR beta chain was found in a study of post-analysis software for immune sequencing data. Included in the TCR beta cDNA libraries were unique molecular identifiers. TCRdb reprocessed the PCR reads with MiXCR, giving one entry per CDR3 protein. The table includes roughly 430,000 distinct CDR3 sequences, approximately 42% detected once. Whole-study results and caveats: In patients, TRBV5-6, TRBV5-1 and TRBV20-1 belonged to four or five TRBV segments found more frequently than in controls.

Losses at the gene ends were 6 bases for V and 2 bases for J; bases not matched to a gene: 7. The CDR3 consists of 15 residues. Per the germline V gene, CDR1 is DFQATT and CDR2 is SNEGSKA (reference sequence). This clonotype was found a few times. Its matching antigen is unknown. The sequencing input was blood. The gene calls are TRBV20-1 and TRBJ2-7; TRBD2 agrees at 13 bases. The sequence derives from a girl aged 2-15 years with multiple sclerosis. CDR3 protein: CSARGTSGIAYEQYF. The CDR3 DNA is TGCAGTGCCAGGGGGACTAGCGGGATTGCCTACGAGCAGTACTTC.